The subject of this entry is one T cell receptor beta chain. As yet, its antigen is unknown. Germline is not matched at one junction end, which may reflect a read error. With random hexamers, reverse transcription was performed on about 0.5 to 1 ug of RNA. With immunoSEQ multiplex PCR, TCR beta CDR3 was amplified across 54 Vbeta and 13 Jbeta. TCRdb independently ran MiXCR on the immunoSEQ multiplex PCR reads; one entry per CDR3 protein. The sample comprises approximately 140,000 distinct CDR3 sequences, 75% to 90% of which are singletons, and about 0.51% rests with the top ten. The data originate from a study of CD8 T cells in Susac syndrome. Study-level findings and limits: A relatively small number of individuals underwent TCR sequencing and HLA analysis.

Germline V gene sequence: CDR1 SGHVS, CDR2 FQNEAQ. This CDR3 comprises 17 residues. Sequencing of TCR beta covered CD8+ and CD4+ T cells obtained from blood. TEMRA cells underwent FACS enrichment and CD8+ and CD4+ T cells underwent negative isolation. The chain uses TRBV7-8 and TRBJ2-7; TRBD2 aligns across 7 bases. Sequenced sample: CD8+ T cells from PBMCs. The origin of this receptor is a human donor with multiple sclerosis. DNA for the CDR3: TGTGCCAGCGGCTTAGCAGAGGAGGGAGGGGCGGATTACGAGCAGTACTTC. Translating gives CASGLAEEGGADYEQYF.